The text below deals with one TCR beta chain. V gave up 3 bases and J gave up 0 bases, with 12 bases separating them. The CDR3 loop spans 14 amino acids. Germline CDR1 and CDR2: GTSNPN and SVGIG (reference sequence). The sample is drawn from a study of blood T cell repertoires in COVID-19. TCRdb's table, derived via immunoSEQ multiplex PCR, lists solely in-frame clones and lacks some. Of approximately 300,000 clones in the sample, roughly 90% were seen once. The J gene is TRBJ2-7, the V gene TRBV30; no definite D call. The sample consisted of peripheral blood. This clonotype originated in a man aged 18 to 35 who had recovered from COVID-19. CDR3 DNA: TGTGCCTGGAGGAGGCCGTCTAGCTCCTACGAGCAGTACTTC. Its protein is CAWRRPSSSYEQYF.